This T cell receptor beta chain was observed in a study of blood T cell repertoires in COVID-19. Study-level background: Sites across the United States, Italy and Spain contributed samples from acute and convalescent COVID-19. Sources were T cells, B-cell-depleted T cells, or PBMCs; the material itself was cDNA or gDNA.

Patients of the Seattle cohort, enrolled during active infection, were followed longitudinally. CDR1 and CDR2 from the germline V gene are MGHRA and YSYEKL. The V end was cut by 2 bases, the J end by 1 base, with 11 bases between. CDR3 length: 15 residues. The authors' processing: Estimated nucleated cell counts came from reference gene primer amplification. The protocol was immunoSEQ multiplex PCR, while the TCRdb copy is restricted to in-frame clones and leaves out a portion. V, J and clone size derive from that table, while D and trimming were established from the DNA sequence. The data show approximately 330,000 clones, with around 90% seen just once and approximately 10% held by the top ten.

The clonotype was recovered from a young man with COVID-19, enrolled during active disease. The material sequenced was peripheral blood. The rearrangement uses TRBV4-1 and TRBJ1-1, with D possibly being TRBD1 (6 bases). This CDR3 is CASSQWGQPNTEAFF. The CDR3 bases are TGCGCCAGCAGCCAATGGGGGCAGCCGAACACTGAAGCTTTCTTT.